The source of this T cell receptor (beta chain) is a study of response to subunit inactivated influenza vaccine. Study-level points and caveats: Authors suggested seasonal influenza vaccinations each recruit few new T cells.

MiXCR, applied by TCRdb to the RT-PCR reads, yields one record per CDR3 protein. The sample shows around 470,000 distinct CDR3 sequences, approximately 7.7% of them seen only once. The CDR3 is made up of 18 amino acids. With 5 bases clipped from V and 3 bases from J, the junction kept 8 bases outside the gene matches. Germline V CDR1 and CDR2: SGHAT, FQDESV (reference sequence). With respect to this clonotype: Its specificity is unknown.

This clonotype originated in a man between 50 and 70 years old who received an inactivated influenza vaccine. The specimen was PBMCs from blood, collected roughly 24 months after vaccination. The V call is TRBV11-1, the J call TRBJ2-2; the match to TRBD2 covers 14 bases. The DNA of the CDR3 is TGTGCCAGCAGCGTGGGACTAGCGGGAGATATTGACACCGGGGAGCTGTTTTTT. Its protein product is CASSVGLAGDIDTGELFF.